Shown below are 27 T cell receptor beta chains from a single sample sequenced in a study of blood T cell repertoires in COVID-19. The data were produced by immunoSEQ multiplex PCR, yet TCRdb's version contains in-frame clones alone and is incomplete. The sample shows a few hundred thousand clones, 80% to 90% of them seen only once. The sample was peripheral blood. The source is a man aged 25 to 40 with active or convalescent COVID-19.

CDR3 residues: CASSVTLQGYEQYF. The CDR3 DNA reads as TGTGCCAGCAGCGTTACCCTCCAGGGATACGAGCAGTACTTC. The genes are TRBV13 and TRBJ2-7, with a possible D match to TRBD1 (5 bases). Trimming pared 5 bases from V and 4 bases from J, leaving 15 bases between. Germline V lookup: CDR1 PRHDT, CDR2 FYEKMQ (reference sequence). The CDR3 runs 14 residues.

This clone was seen a few times. The chain recombines TRBV19 with TRBJ1-6; no definite D call. This CDR3 spans 15 amino acids. V lost 5 bases and J 7 bases, leaving 15 bases between the germline ends. Per the germline V gene, CDR1 is LNHDA and CDR2 is SQIVND (reference sequence). Here the CDR3 DNA reads TGTGCCAGTAGTCTACGAGCGGTTGGGAATTCACCCCTCCACTTT. Its translation is CASSLRAVGNSPLHF.

This chain links TRBV6-5 with TRBJ2-7; D not certain. V was clipped by 0 bases and J by 1 base, with 10 bases between them. From germline, CDR1 is MNHEY and CDR2 SVGAGI. CDR3 length: 15 amino acids. CDR3 coding DNA: TGTGCCAGCAGTTACTCAGGAGCGCCGTCCTACGAGCAGTACTTC. Encoded protein: CASSYSGAPSYEQYF.

This chain joins TRBV11-3 and TRBJ2-1; TRBD2 matches at 7 bases. This CDR3 is built from 16 residues. J was trimmed by 0 bases and V by 5 bases; bases with no gene match: 7. CDR1 and CDR2 from the germline V gene are SGHNT and YENEEA. The CDR3 DNA reads TGTGCCAGCAGCGTGGGAGGGGAGAGCTCCTACAATGAGCAGTTCTTC. Its protein product is CASSVGGESSYNEQFF.

This clone was found once. The rearrangement links TRBV4-1 to TRBJ2-2, with 7 bases fitting TRBD1. Trimming took 1 base from V and 2 from J; bases not matched to a gene: 7. Germline CDR1 and CDR2: MGHRA and YSYEKL. The CDR3 consists of 17 residues. CDR3 loop: CASSQARGRSNTGELFF. CDR3 coding DNA: TGCGCCAGCAGCCAAGCGAGGGGGCGATCCAACACCGGGGAGCTGTTTTTT.

In its sample, this clone was seen once. V is TRBV7-2 and J is TRBJ2-1, with 11 bases lining up with TRBD2. CDR1 SGHTA and CDR2 FQGNSA come from the germline V gene. CDR3 size: 16 residues. V lost 3 bases, J lost 6 bases, and 7 bases stayed unmatched. The DNA for the CDR3 is TGTGCCAGCAGCTTGGATCTAGCGGGGGGCAGCAATGAGCAGTTCTTC. Protein: CASSLDLAGGSNEQFF.

This sequence joins TRBV30 and TRBJ2-1; TRBD1 matches at 9 bases. J was trimmed by 3 bases and V by 1 base; bases with no gene match: 1. Per the germline V gene, CDR1 is GTSNPN and CDR2 is SVGIG (reference sequence). The CDR3 length is 14 residues. This CDR3 is CAWSGGQGYNEQFF. The DNA for the CDR3 is TGTGCCTGGAGTGGGGGACAGGGCTACAATGAGCAGTTCTTC.

The V call is TRBV20-1, the J call TRBJ2-7, with 7 bases fitting TRBD1. V lost 3 bases and J lost 2; bases outside the gene matches: 10. Looked up from germline, CDR1 is DFQATT and CDR2 is SNEGSKA (reference sequence). The length of the CDR3 is 15 residues. The CDR3 bases are TGCAGTGCTAGTAAGAGGGGCCAGGGGGCCTACGAGCAGTACTTC. Translation: CSASKRGQGAYEQYF.

A single count supports this clone. The chain joins TRBV6-5 to TRBJ1-1; D not certain. The V and J ends lost 5 bases and 10 bases respectively, with 11 bases between them. The CDR3 has 11 amino acids. In germline, CDR1 is MNHEY, CDR2 SVGAGI. The CDR3 here is CASSTRVRAFF. In DNA form, the CDR3 reads TGTGCCAGCAGTACCCGGGTGCGAGCTTTCTTT.

This chain links TRBV20-1 with TRBJ1-2; 7 positions agree with TRBD1. This CDR3 spans 13 amino acids. Germline lookup yields CDR1 DFQATT and CDR2 SNEGSKA (reference sequence). V shed 3 bases, J shed 4 bases, and the junction held 5 bases outside the gene matches. In DNA, the CDR3 is TGCAGTGCTAGTCCCCAGGGGGGCTATGGCTACACCTTC. It codes for CSASPQGGYGYTF.

The rearrangement links TRBV6-5 to TRBJ1-5; D may be TRBD1 (5 bases). CDR1 MNHEY and CDR2 SVGAGI come from the germline V gene. V was shortened by 5 bases and J by 7 bases, with 12 bases between the two germline ends. The CDR3 is 13 residues long. The CDR3 loop reads CASSPYPGQPQHF. The DNA of the CDR3 is TGTGCCAGCAGTCCTTATCCAGGGCAGCCCCAGCATTTT.

The V gene is TRBV28, the J gene TRBJ1-5; D perhaps matches TRBD1 (6 bases). The CDR3 has 16 residues. Trimming cost V 2 bases and J 4 bases, with 15 bases left between them. Germline V gene lookup returns CDR1 MDHEN and CDR2 SYDVKM. The CDR3 coding sequence is TGTGCCAGCAGTTTAGACGTAAGGCAGGGGAATCAGCCCCAGCATTTT. Its translation: CASSLDVRQGNQPQHF.

This rearrangement joins TRBV6-5 to TRBJ2-1; 8 bases agree with TRBD2. J lost 3 bases, V lost 2 bases, and 6 bases had no gene match. CDR3 length: 16 amino acids. Germline V gene sequence: CDR1 MNHEY, CDR2 SVGAGI. The CDR3 reads CASSYGRLAGYNEQFF. Written as DNA, the CDR3 is TGTGCCAGCAGTTACGGCCGGCTAGCGGGCTACAATGAGCAGTTCTTC.

The gene calls are TRBV2 and TRBJ2-5, with D perhaps TRBD2 (6 bases). This CDR3 spans 13 amino acids. The V gene lost 5 bases and the J gene lost 2 bases, with 9 bases spanning the gap. Germline V gene lookup returns CDR1 SNHLY and CDR2 FYNNEI. In nucleotides, the CDR3 is TGTGCCAGCAGTCCGGGACTGCAAGAGACCCAGTACTTC. Its translation: CASSPGLQETQYF.

The chain links TRBV5-5 to TRBJ2-3, with 7 positions matching TRBD2. Trimming took 4 bases from V and 0 from J; bases not matched to a gene: 5. Germline V gene data show CDR1 as SGHKS and CDR2 as YYEKEE (reference sequence). This CDR3 region has 15 residues. The CDR3 reads CASSPSGDSTDTQYF. CDR3 nucleotide sequence: TGTGCCAGCAGCCCGAGCGGGGACAGCACAGATACGCAGTATTTT.

This clone was found once. J is TRBJ2-3 and V is TRBV30; 7 bases match TRBD1. This CDR3 has 15 residues. V lost 8 bases, J lost 1 base, and 12 bases stayed unmatched. In germline, CDR1 is GTSNPN, CDR2 SVGIG (reference sequence). The CDR3 DNA follows: TGTGCCAGAAGTAGGGGGCAGACTCGCACAGATACGCAGTATTTT. This sequence encodes CARSRGQTRTDTQYF.

This clone appeared once. The gene calls are TRBV5-1 and TRBJ2-2, with D tentatively TRBD1 (6 bases). The germline V gene encodes CDR1 SGHRS and CDR2 YFSETQ. V was trimmed by 4 bases and J by 3 bases, leaving 13 bases between them. CDR3 length: 15 residues. CDR3 DNA: TGCGCCAGCAGCCGAGGCAGGGGATACACCGGGGAGCTGTTTTTT. This translates into CASSRGRGYTGELFF.

V and J are TRBV4-3 and TRBJ2-3; TRBD1 aligns across 9 bases. This CDR3 comprises 15 residues. The V segment lost 4 bases and the J segment 1 base; nucleotides outside the gene matches: 3. Germline loops: CDR1 LGHNA, CDR2 YSLEER. DNA of the CDR3: TGCGCCAGCAGCCCTCGGACAGGGGGCACAGATACGCAGTATTTT. This codes for CASSPRTGGTDTQYF.

The DNA of the CDR3 is TGTGCCAGCAGCTCCACTATGAACACCGGGGAGCTGTTTTTT. It yields the protein CASSSTMNTGELFF. V is TRBV7-9 and J is TRBJ2-2, with D unclear. The CDR3 totals 14 residues. Trimming cost V 4 bases and J 1 base, with 7 bases left between them. The germline CDR1 and CDR2 sequences are SEHNR and FQNEAQ (reference sequence).

The chain is built from TRBV7-8 and TRBJ1-5; the D gene is possibly TRBD1 (5 bases). Trimming left V 3 bases short and J 5 bases short, with 23 bases between. This CDR3 has 18 amino acids. Germline-derived CDR1 and CDR2 are SGHVS and FQNEAQ. The CDR3 sequence is CASSFQTGGGYTDQPQHF. The CDR3 nucleotides read TGTGCCAGCAGCTTCCAAACTGGGGGGGGGTATACGGATCAGCCCCAGCATTTT.

The chain employs TRBV30 and TRBJ2-1, with 9 nucleotides matching TRBD2. Germline V gives CDR1 GTSNPN, CDR2 SVGIG (reference sequence). This CDR3 has 16 amino acids. J gave up 2 bases and V 3 bases, and 8 bases lay outside the gene matches. For the CDR3, the DNA is TGTGCCTGGAGGCGAGCGGGGGGCCAGACCTACAATGAGCAGTTCTTC. This codes for CAWRRAGGQTYNEQFF.

The chain is built from TRBV4-3 and TRBJ2-7; D may be TRBD2 (6 bases). This CDR3 spans 16 amino acids. Trimming took 0 bases from V and 0 from J, leaving 12 bases between them. Germline V gives CDR1 LGHNA, CDR2 YSLEER. The CDR3 loop is CASSQDLRGTSYEQYF. The CDR3 bases are TGCGCCAGCAGCCAAGACTTACGCGGGACCTCCTACGAGCAGTACTTC.

The chain uses TRBV30 and TRBJ2-5; 9 nucleotides line up with TRBD2. CDR3 size: 15 residues. Germline assignment: CDR1 GTSNPN and CDR2 SVGIG (reference sequence). The trim removed 2 bases at V and 4 bases at J, leaving 8 bases unmatched. CDR3 protein: CAWSQASGGLETQYF. Here the CDR3 DNA reads TGTGCCTGGAGTCAGGCAAGCGGGGGGTTAGAGACCCAGTACTTC.

This clone has just a few counts. V usage is TRBV9 and J usage is TRBJ1-5, with 11 bases matching TRBD1. Germline values: CDR1 SGDLS, CDR2 YYNGEE. The CDR3 extends over 14 amino acids. J was trimmed by 6 bases and V by 3 bases; bases with no gene match: 2. The CDR3 protein is CASSGTGGVQPQHF. In DNA, the CDR3 is TGTGCCAGCAGCGGGACAGGGGGCGTTCAGCCCCAGCATTTT.

The rearrangement uses TRBV7-9 and TRBJ1-1, with TRBD1 identical over 8 bases. Germline trimming cut 4 bases from V and 8 bases from J; bases unmatched to any gene: 12. Germline loops: CDR1 SEHNR, CDR2 FQNEAQ (reference sequence). The CDR3 has 15 amino acids. The CDR3 reads CASSSQTQGAGEAFF. The CDR3 DNA sequence: TGTGCCAGCAGCTCACAAACTCAGGGGGCAGGGGAAGCTTTCTTT.

The CDR3 loop is CASSYGGQYYNSPLHF. The CDR3 bases are TGTGCCAGCAGTTACGGGGGACAGTACTATAATTCACCCCTCCACTTT. V gene TRBV6-6 combines with J gene TRBJ1-6, with 7 bases that match TRBD1. The CDR3 totals 16 residues. Trimming cost V 2 bases and J 3 bases; bases outside gene matches: 4. Germline CDR1 reads MNHNY; CDR2 reads SVGAGI (reference sequence).

This clone was seen only once. For the CDR3, the DNA is TGCGCCAGCAGCTTGGCCGGGCAGGGGGCTTATGGCTACACCTTC. Translated, it gives CASSLAGQGAYGYTF. The chain has TRBV5-1 and TRBJ1-2, with 8 bases lining up with TRBD1. Germline trimming cut 0 bases from V and 5 bases from J; bases unmatched to any gene: 6. The V gene's germline CDR1 is SGHRS and CDR2 YFSETQ. The CDR3 consists of 15 residues.